This TCR beta chain was recovered during a study of cytomegalovirus exposure and HLA in healthy donors. CDR3 length: 16 amino acids. Primers for the PCR totalled 60 Vbeta and 13 Jbeta. The method was immunoSEQ multiplex PCR; TCRdb's version includes in-frame clones alone and lacks a portion of them. The profile shows approximately 150,000 clones, about 80% of them singletons. This TCR was sampled from a man in his forties in good health and CMV-seropositive. The specimen was PBMCs. This chain connects TRBV21-1 to TRBJ2-2; the DNA was not compared with TRBD2, the D call given in the table. TRBV21-1 is termed a pseudogene. CDR3 coding DNA: TGTGCCAGCAGCCTCCCGCTCGCTACGAACACCGGGGAGCTGTTTTTT. Translated, it gives CASSLPLATNTGELFF.